This TCR beta chain was observed in a study of T cell changes during pregnancy in multiple sclerosis. This clone has just a few counts. Assay: immunoSEQ multiplex PCR; the TCRdb copy retains only in-frame clones and omits some. The repertoire holds 70,000 to 90,000 clones, with 85% to 95% as singletons. Germline V gives CDR1 MDHEN, CDR2 SYDVKM. The CDR3 sequence is 15 residues long. The V and J ends lost 3 bases and 4 bases, in that order; junction bases with no gene match: 7. The chain recombines TRBV28 with TRBJ2-7, with 9 bases identical to TRBD1. The sequence came from a female donor with multiple sclerosis, enrolled in a pregnancy study. This specimen was peripheral blood, taken in the first trimester of pregnancy. In nucleotides, the CDR3 is TGTGCCAGCAGTTTGAGTGGGACAGGGACATACGAGCAGTACTTC. Residues: CASSLSGTGTYEQYF.